Detailed here is one TCR beta chain. Its antigen is still unknown. Base quality data are lacking; no much larger clone is found one base away. Receptors were amplified or captured by the immunoSEQ multiplex PCR assay. A mixture of 60 forward primers for TCR Vbeta segments and 13 reverse primers for TCR Jbeta segments was used in the multiplex PCR. The CDR3 region of rearranged TCR beta genes was amplified from genomic DNA with a multiplex PCR assay. Amplified TCR beta libraries were sequenced as 87-base-pair reads on the Illumina HiSeq System. The source study handled its data this way. A later analysis tallied approximately 87 million unique TCR beta chains across the 700 or so repertoires, and about 10 million of those chains were shared by two or more donors. Raw reads were error-corrected and collapsed into unique sequences with a nearest-neighbor algorithm that merged closely related sequences to remove PCR and sequencing errors. Alignment of CDR3 sequences to IMGT reference sequences was used to assign V, D and J gene segments. For a sequence to be retained, at least a six-nucleotide match to both a V gene segment and a J gene segment was required. Rearrangements were called productive when the CDR3 lacked stop codons and stayed in frame with V and J; all others were non-productive. CDR3 was defined by IMGT convention, running from the second conserved V-encoded cysteine to the conserved J-encoded phenylalanine. In an earlier analysis of more than 550 of the donors, sequences lacking an unambiguous match to a single V gene segment were excluded. An earlier analysis of about 590 of the donors classified V segments as functional when productive rearrangements were above 56.7% and as segregating when the standard deviation between donors was above 5%. A statistical classification framework was built to diagnose cytomegalovirus status from the catalog of TCR beta chain sequences. A later analysis assigned V and J genes by comparing TCR nucleotide sequences with IMGT/GENE-DB human TR gene sequences. In a later analysis, CDR3 sequences and most-parsimonious VDJ recombination scenarios were assigned using the TCRdist pipeline. In a later analysis, every TCR beta chain was defined by the combination of its CDR3 amino acid sequence and its V-gene family, and reads without a unique V-gene family were dropped. As a way to deal with suspected cross-contamination and a sequencing artifact, a later analysis dropped hundreds of nucleotide sequences that were highly shared and had low generation probability. For each public chain, a later analysis derived a clonal expansion index from normalized ranks of inferred template counts within each repertoire. In a later analysis, generation probabilities were computed using a VDJ recombination model fitted to out-of-frame rearrangements, and the results were checked against IGoR. A later analysis scored TCR-TCR, TCR-HLA and TCR-CMV co-occurrence with hypergeometric tests, applying a repertoire-size bias correction to TCR pairs. To estimate false discovery rates, a later analysis permuted the HLA or CMV assignments 20 times. A later analysis grouped co-occurring TCRs with DBSCAN, adding TCRdist sequence similarity when clustering within HLA-allele-positive subsets. Co-occurrence clustering excluded repertoires with fewer than 30,000 or more than 120,000 public chains, plus five with anomalous nucleotide sharing. TCRdb carries this immuneACCESS record with in-frame sequences only. Its versions omit some clonotypes, under half of them owing to an unresolved V gene in the studies checked, with the rest unexplained. V and J calls and clone size follow that table, whereas D and trimming were derived from the DNA. This sample holds around 100,000 clones; roughly 69% were observed only once. The biggest ten clones account for 2.6% of the sample.

From cysteine to phenylalanine, the CDR3 is 15 amino acids long. Left in the record is the CDR3 DNA by itself, 45 bases read in frame from the first base. The germline V gene yields SGHTA for CDR1 and FQGTGA for CDR2. V is shortened by 1 base, J by 6 bases, and the region joining them spans 14 bases. This entry comes from a study of cytomegalovirus exposure and HLA in healthy donors (TCRdb year 2017). Describing the broader study: According to an earlier analysis of around 600 of the donors, about 190 million T cells yielded roughly 110 million unique TCR beta sequences and 276 Gb of sequence data. Around 320 gigabases of sequencing data and around 87 million unique TCR sequences were included in an early release covering over 600 HLA-typed donors. Of the roughly 400 genotyped donors, 65% to 90% fell in the genetic ancestry cluster associated with self-reported Caucasian donors. The study aimed to test whether cataloging public T cell receptors could reveal signatures of past pathogen exposure. The study used immunosequencing to profile the T cell repertoires of more than 650 subjects and linked those repertoires to cytomegalovirus serostatus. Besides the first cohort of roughly 640 subjects, a separate validation cohort made up of 90 to 150 different subjects was used. High-throughput TCR immunosequencing, statistical association of individual TCRs with disease status, and machine learning were combined to predict cytomegalovirus infection status. A later analysis re-examined previously published TCR beta repertoires from 500 to 700 donors and added high-resolution HLA genotyping to investigate patterns of TCR occurrence. In the later analysis, no new phenotypic data were used to find candidate immune exposures; instead, reliance was placed on TCR beta sequences and their occurrence across donors. To decide whether each TCR beta V gene segment behaved as functional or pseudogenic, an earlier analysis of 587 of the donors relied on high-throughput TCR beta sequencing. Donor age, sex, ethnicity and CMV serostatus were compiled alongside the repertoire data. A later genetic analysis used genome-wide SNP genotypes for about three fifths of the roughly 700 donors, treating that subset as a discovery cohort. Every repertoire in the discovery cohort had been generated on one and the same sequencing platform. HLA typing included class I and class II loci at four-digit resolution. The number of typed donors differed by locus: about 620-640 for A, B, C, DRB1 and DQB1; 522 for DQA1; approximately 600 for DPA1; and roughly 490 for DPB1. Several DR-DQ haplotypes were handled as single units for association and clustering, since linkage in the cohort was strong. On average, around 240,000 unique TCR beta nucleotide sequences were sequenced per donor among a few hundred genotyped donors of the cohort, with about 17% of those sequences being non-productive.

The cohort was made up of 650 to 700 healthy bone marrow donors. Cohort members were all nominally healthy when sampled, although unrecorded immune exposures were likely present. The donor tested CMV seropositive and was one of the 289 seropositive cohort members. Each donor provided a peripheral blood sample, and peripheral blood mononuclear cells were used for TCR beta sequencing. The Qiagen DNeasy Blood Extraction Kit was used to extract genomic DNA from the blood cell samples. Broader findings and caveats from the paper: It was suggested by the authors that the approach could potentially be generalized to other disease states and immunological phenotypes. Because some donors lacked HLA typing at each locus, the association tests relied only on the typed subset. Linkage disequilibrium might explain the correlated functional status among segregating V segments, but an unknown experimental factor could not be excluded. The study listed approximately 150 TCR beta chains as associated with cytomegalovirus. Strong co-occurrence of HLA alleles, especially DR and DQ, made assigning TCR associations to individual alleles difficult. In a later genetic analysis, a missense DCLRE1C variant was associated with V-gene and J-gene trimming of TCR beta chains, and the association was replicated in an independent cohort. The sequencing pipeline was judged likely to have produced a cluster of highly shared sequence variants as a technical artifact. Compared with equally common non-associated chains, HLA-associated TCR beta chains in a later analysis were more clonally expanded and had lower generation probabilities. Across donors, most TCR sequences were observed very rarely, whereas some public TCRs were present in many individuals. A further reported finding was that TCR beta sequences accurately predicted the HLA-A and HLA-B alleles for most subjects in the first cohort. Only TCR beta chains were sequenced in this cohort, and the absence of alpha or paired-chain data limited detectable features. Specific HLA alleles were associated with over 15,000 TCR beta sequences at a false discovery rate of 0.05 in a later analysis. A later genetic analysis reported fewer N-insertions in productive TCRs among donors in an Asian-associated ancestry cluster than the roughly 670-donor mean. In an earlier analysis of some 500 of the donors, most TCR beta V segments appeared in productive rearrangements about 90% or about 30% of the time, broadly matching IMGT annotations. Because counts were too low, about 15 rarely observed V segments, including chromosome 9 orphons, were left out of the earlier analysis of 500 to 750 of the donors. A later analysis reported that several top co-occurrence clusters appeared linked to parvovirus B19, influenza, CMV and Epstein-Barr virus. Three of the identified cytomegalovirus-associated TCR beta chains were confirmed in vitro to be specific for cytomegalovirus antigens. Because the 87-base-pair reads could not distinguish some IMGT-functional V segments, including TRBV6-2 and TRBV6-3, those segments were excluded. In a later analysis, TCR association rates were found to vary across HLA loci, with the most associated TCRs seen for DRB1 alleles and the fewest for HLA-C alleles. The only immune exposure information available for the cohort was CMV serostatus. In a later analysis, most CMV-associated TCR beta chains were found to appear HLA-restricted, with HLA associations seemingly driven largely by CMV exposure. Cytomegalovirus status was reported to be diagnosed by the classifier with high specificity and sensitivity in both the original and validation cohorts. Presence/absence analyses assumed roughly uniform sequencing depth across donors, an assumption that may not hold.

This receptor was obtained from a man between 45 and 60 years old in good health and CMV-seropositive. Recombination connected TRBV7-3 to TRBJ2-3, with TRBD2 perhaps the D gene, on 5 matching bases. Sequencing was performed on PBMCs. The bases are TGTGCCAGCAGCTTAAGAGGTGGGAGTGTCGATACGCAGTATTTT. This is translated as CASSLRGGSVDTQYF.